The clone carrying this T cell receptor beta chain has only a few counts. As yet, its antigen is unknown. This specimen belongs to a study of beta chain features in type 1 diabetes. Overall study results and limits: Patients' naive, central memory and Treg TCRB repertoires seemed closer to one another than those of healthy donors.

Expressed TCRB transcripts got sequenced, as all isolated RNA was reverse transcribed. The repertoire was sequenced with immunoSEQ multiplex PCR; TCRdb's copy has only in-frame clones and lacks some. The sample holds roughly 140,000 clones, about 7% seen once. Germline CDR1 and CDR2: MDHEN and SYDVKM. This CDR3 contains 13 residues. V was clipped by 11 bases and J by 6 bases; unmatched bases: 11. The V call is TRBV28, the J call TRBJ1-1; TRBD1 aligns across 8 bases. The source is a woman aged 30 to 39 in good health. Sequenced sample: central memory CD4+ T cells from blood. The CDR3 protein is CAGRRQGRAEAFF. The DNA for the CDR3 is TGTGCCGGCCGGAGACAGGGGCGCGCTGAAGCTTTCTTT.